Below, 32 T cell receptor beta chains from the same sample are listed, as sequenced in a study of shared clonotypes between healthy human individuals. Here immunoSEQ multiplex PCR was the method, and the copy in TCRdb shows in-frame clones only, minus some. In the table there are 650,000 to 700,000 clones, 90% of which are singletons. Sequencing was performed on memory CD8+ T cells from PBMCs. Subset specified: CD45RO+ cells pooled with CCR7-negative TemRA cells. These TCRs come from a man aged 18 to 30 in good health. Some clones in this sample may be carry-over from other donors' samples.

The chain has TRBV29-1 and TRBJ1-1; tentatively, D is TRBD1 (6 bases). The CDR3 spans 14 residues. CDR1 is SQVTM and CDR2 is ANQGSEA in the germline V gene. The V end lost 6 bases, the J end lost 1 base, and 15 bases lay between the germline ends. CDR3 sequence reads: CSVPLRDTNTEAFF. CDR3 sequence (DNA): TGCAGCGTCCCACTCCGGGACACGAACACTGAAGCTTTCTTT.

Details on this clone: Other nucleotide sequences from this sample produce the same CDR3. This chain joins TRBV28 and TRBJ1-5; 9 nucleotides line up with TRBD1. The ends lost 5 bases at V and 7 bases at J; junction bases unmatched: 9. CDR1 is MDHEN and CDR2 is SYDVKM in the germline V gene. This CDR3 comprises 15 residues. DNA for the CDR3: TGTGCCAGCAGTCTAGGACAGGGGTATCGACAGCCCCAGCATTTT. It is translated as CASSLGQGYRQPQHF.

This clone was found once. The V gene is TRBV27, the J gene TRBJ2-1; D perhaps matches TRBD2 (6 bases). Germline assignment: CDR1 MNHEY and CDR2 SMNVEV (reference sequence). V was cut by 7 bases and J by 7 bases, with 14 bases left in between. The CDR3 contains 13 residues. CDR3 residues: CASKVSGVNEQFF. CDR3 nucleotide sequence: TGTGCCAGCAAAGTTTCGGGAGTAAATGAGCAGTTCTTC.

CDR3 protein: CASSLSRDRALGGRNTEAFF. The CDR3 nucleotides are TGTGCCAGCAGTCTAAGCCGGGACCGGGCCTTAGGGGGTCGGAACACTGAAGCTTTCTTT. The chain links TRBV27 to TRBJ1-1; maybe TRBD1 (6 bases). V lost 5 bases and J lost 1, with 29 bases in between. Germline-derived CDR1 and CDR2 are MNHEY and SMNVEV (reference sequence). This CDR3 spans 20 amino acids.

This chain joins TRBV6-5 and TRBJ2-7, with D perhaps given as TRBD1 or TRBD2 (6 bases each). Germline lookup yields CDR1 MNHEY and CDR2 SVGAGI. The CDR3 covers 14 residues. The germline V and J ends were trimmed by 8 bases and 2 bases, with 16 bases remaining between them. The CDR3 loop is CASHYGGQAYEQYF. The CDR3 coding sequence is TGTGCCAGCCATTACGGGGGACAAGCCTACGAGCAGTACTTC.

The rearrangement uses TRBV5-5 and TRBJ2-7, with D tentatively TRBD1 or TRBD2 (5 bases each). Germline CDR1 reads SGHKS; CDR2 reads YYEKEE (reference sequence). V lost 4 bases to trimming and J lost 5 bases, with 16 bases between them. The CDR3 is made up of 14 amino acids. CDR3 DNA: TGTGCCAGCAGCCCCCCGGGGCGGAGCGACGAGCAGTACTTC. This encodes CASSPPGRSDEQYF.

This clone has a single count. The chain joins TRBV5-6 to TRBJ1-5; no firm D call. Germline V lookup: CDR1 SGHDT, CDR2 YYEEEE. This CDR3 region has 14 residues. V was cut by 0 bases and J by 7 bases, with 11 bases left in between. In DNA, the CDR3 is TGTGCCAGCAGCTTGGCGGGGAGGCACCAGCCCCAGCATTTT. Protein product: CASSLAGRHQPQHF.

The chain carries TRBV28 and TRBJ2-5; 10 positions match TRBD2. CDR3 length: 20 residues. Germline trimming cut 5 bases from V and 0 bases from J; bases unmatched to any gene: 18. The V gene's germline CDR1 is MDHEN and CDR2 SYDVKM. The CDR3 bases are TGTGCCAGCAGTGGCTGGGGACTCCCCCAGCGGGAGGGAAACCAAGAGACCCAGTACTTC. It translates to CASSGWGLPQREGNQETQYF.

The CDR3 DNA sequence: TGTGCCATCAGTGAATTAGGGACAGCTGAAAAACTGTTTTTT. Its protein product is CAISELGTAEKLFF. The chain joins TRBV10-3 to TRBJ1-4, with 7 positions matching TRBD1. With V trimmed by 3 bases and J by 7 bases, 5 bases remained unmatched. CDR3 length: 14 residues. Germline V gene lookup returns CDR1 ENHRY and CDR2 SYGVKD.

The chain combines TRBV6-5 with TRBJ1-5, with TRBD1 as a possible D gene (6 bases). V dropped 2 bases and J dropped 4 bases, with 12 bases sitting between them. CDR1 and CDR2 from the germline V gene are MNHEY and SVGAGI. The CDR3 consists of 15 residues. The CDR3 region is CASSYVRGGNQPQHF. The CDR3 region has the DNA TGTGCCAGCAGTTACGTCAGGGGTGGAAATCAGCCCCAGCATTTT.

V usage is TRBV9 and J usage is TRBJ2-7; D is possibly TRBD1 (7 bases). The CDR3 runs 14 residues. From germline, CDR1 is SGDLS and CDR2 YYNGEE. V lost 7 bases, J lost 4 bases, and 18 bases lay in between. CDR3 region: CASGEGQEGYEQYF. Here the CDR3 DNA reads TGTGCCAGCGGGGAAGGACAGGAGGGTTACGAGCAGTACTTC.

The count of this clone is one. The V call is TRBV27, the J call TRBJ2-3, with 7 positions matching TRBD2. The CDR3 has 16 residues. Per the germline V gene, CDR1 is MNHEY and CDR2 is SMNVEV (reference sequence). Trimming cost V 6 bases and J 4 bases; bases outside gene matches: 13. The CDR3 sequence is CASRKKREVGSDTQYF. The CDR3 coding sequence is TGTGCCAGCAGGAAAAAGCGGGAAGTCGGGTCAGATACGCAGTATTTT.

This clone has a handful of counts. The rearrangement joins TRBV12-5 to TRBJ1-1, with a weak D call TRBD1 (6 bases). The CDR3 covers 15 residues. V was trimmed by 4 bases and J by 0 bases, leaving 12 bases between them. Looked up from germline, CDR1 is LGHNT and CDR2 is FRNRAP. The CDR3 DNA follows: TGTGCTAGTGGTTCGTGGACAGTCATGAACACTGAAGCTTTCTTT. Its protein is CASGSWTVMNTEAFF. Based on the CDR3 plus reference TRBV12-5 and TRBJ1-1, the full variable domain is DARVTQTPRHKVTEMGQEVTMRCQPILGHNTVFWYRQTMMQGLELLAYFRNRAPLDDSGMPKDRFSAEMPDATLATLKIQPSEPRDSAVYFCASGSWTVMNTEAFFGQGTRLTVV.

The chain has TRBV5-1 and TRBJ1-1; possibly TRBD1 for D (5 bases). Trimming took off 3 bases at V and 1 base at J, with 10 bases between the two ends. The CDR3 loop spans 14 amino acids. CDR1 SGHRS and CDR2 YFSETQ come from the germline V gene. The CDR3 DNA is TGCGCCAGCAGCTGGTCGGGGCCGAACACTGAAGCTTTCTTT. Protein product: CASSWSGPNTEAFF.

This clone was picked up one time. The chain employs TRBV27 and TRBJ2-7, with a weak D call TRBD1 (6 bases). V lost 4 bases to trimming and J lost 4 bases, with 11 bases between them. The CDR3 sequence is 13 residues long. Germline CDR1 MNHEY, CDR2 SMNVEV (reference sequence). CDR3 amino acids: CASSYTGSYEQYF. The CDR3 nucleotides are TGTGCCAGCAGTTATACAGGGTCTTACGAGCAGTACTTC.

This clone was seen a single time. The rearrangement links TRBV6-5 to TRBJ1-1; 9 nucleotides match TRBD1. V lost 5 bases, J lost 8 bases, and 6 bases stayed unmatched. CDR1 and CDR2 (germline): MNHEY, SVGAGI. CDR3 length: 13 residues. CDR3 sequence (DNA): TGTGCCAGCAGTCCGGACAGGGGAGTCGAAGCTTTCTTT. It codes for CASSPDRGVEAFF.

The genes are TRBV7-9 and TRBJ2-3; TRBD1 might be the D (5 bases). The V end lost 5 bases, the J end lost 6 bases, and 12 bases lay between the germline ends. Germline V lookup: CDR1 SEHNR, CDR2 FQNEAQ (reference sequence). This CDR3 has 13 residues. CDR3 in DNA: TGTGCCAGCAGCCGTGGGGCGGCGGATACGCAGTATTTT. Its translation: CASSRGAADTQYF.

The V call is TRBV27, the J call TRBJ2-1; 10 bases line up with TRBD2. The germline V gene encodes CDR1 MNHEY and CDR2 SMNVEV (reference sequence). The CDR3 spans 17 residues. With V trimmed by 1 base and J by 8 bases, 11 bases remained unmatched. CDR3 coding DNA: TGTGCCAGCAGTTTATTAGCGGGAGGACTAGGGTTCGATGAGCAGTTCTTC. This codes for CASSLLAGGLGFDEQFF.

The rearrangement joins TRBV12-5 to TRBJ2-2; D not certain. V shed 0 bases and J shed 0 bases, with 14 bases lying between them. CDR1 is LGHNT, CDR2 FRNRAP, per germline. This CDR3 is 18 amino acids long. The chain's CDR3 is CASGLVPLWETNTGELFF. The CDR3 DNA sequence: TGTGCTAGTGGTTTGGTACCGCTCTGGGAAACGAACACCGGGGAGCTGTTTTTT.

The rearrangement joins TRBV14 to TRBJ2-1, with a tentative D call TRBD1 (6 bases). Trimming removed 3 bases from V and 8 bases from J, with 14 bases in between. The CDR3 extends over 14 amino acids. Germline-derived CDR1 and CDR2 are SGHDN and FVKESK. CDR3 region: CASSHFEGVDEQFF. The CDR3 bases are TGTGCCAGCAGCCACTTCGAGGGGGTCGATGAGCAGTTCTTC.

This clone showed up just a few times. J is TRBJ2-7 and V is TRBV28; D unresolved. V dropped 5 bases and J dropped 2 bases, with 4 bases sitting between them. Germline V CDR1 and CDR2: MDHEN, SYDVKM. The CDR3 length is 11 residues. The DNA of the CDR3 is TGTGCCAGCAGTGATCCCTACGAGCAGTACTTC. This codes for CASSDPYEQYF. Full variable domain (outside the CDR3, taken from reference TRBV28 and TRBJ2-7): DVKVTQSSRYLVKRTGEKVFLECVQDMDHENMFWYRQDPGLGLRLIYFSYDVKMKEKGDIPEGYSVSREKKERFSLILESASTNQTSMYLCASSDPYEQYFGPGTRLTVT.

V and J are TRBV7-9 and TRBJ1-3; D gene unclear. The CDR3 is made up of 14 amino acids. V dropped 5 bases and J dropped 0 bases, with 8 bases sitting between them. Germline assignment: CDR1 SEHNR and CDR2 FQNEAQ (reference sequence). Here the CDR3 DNA reads TGTGCCAGCAGCCCCCCGAACTCTGGAAACACCATATATTTT. It specifies CASSPPNSGNTIYF.

The chain uses TRBV7-2 and TRBJ2-7, with D unclear. CDR1 is SGHTA, CDR2 FQGNSA, per germline. CDR3 length: 13 amino acids. Trimming left V 1 base short and J 3 bases short, with 7 bases between. CDR3 in DNA: TGTGCCAGCAGCTTAGAGAACAGCTACGAGCAGTACTTC. Encoded protein: CASSLENSYEQYF.

The chain links TRBV28 to TRBJ1-5, with D perhaps TRBD1 (6 bases). V lost 1 base and J 5 bases, leaving 15 bases between the germline ends. There are 16 residues in the CDR3. Germline V lookup: CDR1 MDHEN, CDR2 SYDVKM. The CDR3 protein is CASSLSAGKGDQPQHF. CDR3 nucleotide sequence: TGTGCCAGCAGTTTATCCGCAGGGAAGGGGGATCAGCCCCAGCATTTT.

The V call is TRBV5-4, the J call TRBJ2-1; 13 bases fit TRBD2. J gave up 4 bases and V 4 bases, and 5 bases lay outside the gene matches. In germline, CDR1 is SGHNT, CDR2 YYREEE (reference sequence). The CDR3 has 16 residues. The CDR3 nucleotides read TGTGCCAGCAGCGTCGGACTAGCGGGAGTGTACAATGAGCAGTTCTTC. This sequence encodes CASSVGLAGVYNEQFF.

V and J are TRBV4-3 and TRBJ2-1; unclear D gene. From germline, CDR1 is LGHNA and CDR2 YSLEER. Trimming pared 1 base from V and 0 bases from J, leaving 16 bases between. This CDR3 has 18 amino acids. DNA of the CDR3: TGCGCCAGCAGCCAAGGTGACGGACGAACCAGCTCCTACAATGAGCAGTTCTTC. Protein product: CASSQGDGRTSSYNEQFF.

V usage is TRBV28 and J usage is TRBJ2-4; 7 nucleotides agree with TRBD2. There are 17 residues in the CDR3. Germline CDR1 and CDR2: MDHEN and SYDVKM. V shed 5 bases and J 0 bases; nucleotides not matched to a gene: 10. CDR3 DNA: TGTGCCAGCAGTGCGCTCGGGACTATCTTAGCCAAAAACATTCAGTACTTC. The encoded protein is CASSALGTILAKNIQYF.

A word on this clone: Other nucleotide sequences from this sample produce the same CDR3. The rearrangement joins TRBV27 to TRBJ2-7, with 10 nucleotides matching TRBD1. This CDR3 region has 16 residues. The V segment lost 0 bases and the J segment 2 bases; nucleotides outside the gene matches: 4. Germline V CDR1 and CDR2: MNHEY, SMNVEV (reference sequence). This CDR3 reads CASSLSPGTGAYEQYF. DNA for the CDR3: TGTGCCAGCAGTTTATCCCCCGGGACAGGGGCCTACGAGCAGTACTTC.

The V call is TRBV19, the J call TRBJ1-5; D remains ambiguous. CDR3 length: 15 residues. Germline CDR1 reads LNHDA; CDR2 reads SQIVND (reference sequence). Trimming took off 6 bases at V and 6 bases at J, with 18 bases between the two ends. The CDR3 is CASRPRGRTLQPQHF. CDR3 sequence (DNA): TGTGCCAGTAGACCCCGCGGGCGGACCCTTCAGCCCCAGCATTTT. The full variable domain, in which reference TRBV19 and TRBJ1-5 provide the parts outside the CDR3, is DGGITQSPKYLFRKEGQNVTLSCEQNLNHDAMYWYRQDPGQGLRLIYYSQIVNDFQKGDIAEGYSVSREKKESFPLTVTSAQKNPTAFYLCASRPRGRTLQPQHFGDGTRLSIL.

The chain joins TRBV5-1 to TRBJ1-1; D ambiguous. Trimming stripped 4 bases from V and 4 bases from J, with 11 bases between. The CDR3 is 13 amino acids. In germline, CDR1 is SGHRS, CDR2 YFSETQ. CDR3 in DNA: TGCGCCAGCAGCGCCCCCACGGCCACTGAAGCTTTCTTT. Its protein is CASSAPTATEAFF. Together with reference TRBV5-1 and TRBJ1-1, the CDR3 gives the full variable domain: KAGVTQTPRYLIKTRGQQVTLSCSPISGHRSVSWYQQTPGQGLQFLFEYFSETQRNKGNFPGRFSGRQFSNSRSEMNVSTLELGDSALYLCASSAPTATEAFFGQGTRLTVV.

The rearrangement links TRBV28 to TRBJ1-1; D ambiguous. V lost 8 bases, J lost 4 bases, and 14 bases lay in between. Germline CDR1 is MDHEN and CDR2 is SYDVKM. This CDR3 has 13 amino acids. CDR3: CASAYLGFTEAFF. The CDR3 DNA sequence: TGTGCCAGCGCTTATTTGGGGTTCACTGAAGCTTTCTTT.

Written as DNA, the CDR3 is TGTGCCAGCAGGGATTTGGACAGAAGAAAATCTAACTATGGCTACACCTTC. It is translated as CASRDLDRRKSNYGYTF. The chain carries TRBV2 and TRBJ1-2, with a possible D match to TRBD1 (6 bases). Germline lookup yields CDR1 SNHLY and CDR2 FYNNEI. This CDR3 comprises 17 residues. V was cut by 6 bases and J by 0 bases, with 20 bases left in between.